The present entry profiles one TCR beta chain with its context. What antigen it recognizes has not been identified. No base quality information exists; no much larger clone differs at one position. In Seattle, one collaborating source enrolled patients while the infection was active and tracked those patients longitudinally over the course of disease. Whole blood was collected in K2EDTA tubes by collaborating institutions according to the institutions' own protocols. For TCRbeta analysis, collaborators shipped samples in one of three forms: frozen whole blood, isolated PBMCs, or DNA extracted from either of those sample types. TCRbeta CDR3 regions were amplified from genomic DNA using the immunoSEQ Assay, a bias-controlled multiplex PCR. For the original study's pipeline: The number of nucleated cells in each sample was estimated from the amplification of reference gene primers within the assay. To quantify the absolute abundance of each unique TCRbeta CDR3 rearrangement, sequence reads were collapsed and filtered. For each sample, productive Simpson clonality was calculated as the square root of Simpson's diversity index across productive rearrangements. Held by TCRdb, this immuneACCESS table contains in-frame sequences only and omits some clones. Under half of the omission traces to an unresolved V gene where checked; the cause of the rest is unknown. V, J and clone size are those of that table, while D and trimming were read from the DNA. This sample is represented by about 240,000 clones; 80% to 95% of them were singletons. The ten most abundant clones make up around 0.86% of the sample.

The record originates from a study of blood T cell repertoires in COVID-19 (TCRdb year 2020). Background for the entire study: Samples from collaborators originated in the United States, Italy and Spain and spanned both the acute and convalescent phases of COVID-19. The prospective study material was composed of cDNA or gDNA derived from T cells, B-cell-depleted T cells, or PBMCs. The dataset comprised deeply sampled blood TCRbeta repertoires from subjects exposed to, actively infected with, or recovered from COVID-19. The repertoires were released in a freely available public database meant as a resource for research on the immune response to SARS-CoV-2. The samples were drawn from two sources: the first 160 participants of the ongoing ImmuneRACE study, and 1,000 to 1,500 subjects contributed by 6 global collaborators. The sample metadata nearly always contained a de-identified subject ID, COVID-19 status, age in years and sex. Where available, HLA class I and class II types were taken from metadata supplied by the sample provider and were not determined by assay-based typing. Points the paper makes about the study in general: The quantity of clinical and demographic metadata differed by source and by participant and was supplied without curation.

Taken from the germline V gene (reference sequence), the CDR1 and CDR2 loops are SEHNR and FQNEAQ. The CDR3 runs 14 residues from the cysteine to the phenylalanine. Only CDR3 DNA is held: 42 bases, read in frame from base 1. V and J lose 5 bases and 12 bases, and a span of 20 bases separates them. Sample: peripheral blood. The receptor was isolated from a man aged 30-40 years with COVID-19, enrolled during active disease. Rearrangement joined TRBV7-9 to TRBJ2-1; TRBD1 is a weak D gene call, 5 bases matching. The nucleotides read TGTGCCAGCAGCCCTCCCTTCGACAGTTACGGGCAGTTCTTC. This is translated as CASSPPFDSYGQFF.